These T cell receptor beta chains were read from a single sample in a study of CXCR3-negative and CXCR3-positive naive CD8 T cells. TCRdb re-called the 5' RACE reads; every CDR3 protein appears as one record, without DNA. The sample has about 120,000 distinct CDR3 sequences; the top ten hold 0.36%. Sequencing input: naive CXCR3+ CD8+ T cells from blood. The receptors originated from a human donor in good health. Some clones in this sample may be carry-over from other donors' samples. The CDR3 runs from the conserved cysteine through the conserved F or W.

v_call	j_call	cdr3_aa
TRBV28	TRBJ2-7	CASSRSGTSGSSYEQYF
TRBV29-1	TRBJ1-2	CSVEGGRNYGYTF
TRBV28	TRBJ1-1	CASSFRGRWDTEAFF
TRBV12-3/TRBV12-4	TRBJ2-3	CASRETSGGPDTQYF
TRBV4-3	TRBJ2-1	CASSRSWTSGNEQFF
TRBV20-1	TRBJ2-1	CSARDIIDEQFF
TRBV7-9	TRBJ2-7	CASSLVAGPDYNEQYF
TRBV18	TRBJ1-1	CASSPILTEAFF
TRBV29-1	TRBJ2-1	CSVEGLAGDGEQFF
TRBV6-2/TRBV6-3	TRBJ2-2	CASSYGSGGNTGELFF